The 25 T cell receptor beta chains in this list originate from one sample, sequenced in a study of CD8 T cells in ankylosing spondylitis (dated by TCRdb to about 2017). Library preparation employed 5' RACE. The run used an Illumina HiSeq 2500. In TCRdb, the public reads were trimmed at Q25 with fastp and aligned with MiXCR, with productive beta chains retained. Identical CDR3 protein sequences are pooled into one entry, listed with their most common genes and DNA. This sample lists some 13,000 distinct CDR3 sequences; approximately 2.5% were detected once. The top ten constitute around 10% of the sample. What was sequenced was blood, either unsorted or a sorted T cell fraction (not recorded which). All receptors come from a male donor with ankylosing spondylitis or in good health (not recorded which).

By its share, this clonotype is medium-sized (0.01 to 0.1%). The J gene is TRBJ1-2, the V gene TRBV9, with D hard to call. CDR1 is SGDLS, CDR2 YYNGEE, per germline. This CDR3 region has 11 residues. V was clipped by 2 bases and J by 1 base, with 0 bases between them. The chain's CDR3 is CASSVNYGYTF. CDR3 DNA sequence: TGTGCCAGCAGCGTTAACTATGGCTACACCTTC.

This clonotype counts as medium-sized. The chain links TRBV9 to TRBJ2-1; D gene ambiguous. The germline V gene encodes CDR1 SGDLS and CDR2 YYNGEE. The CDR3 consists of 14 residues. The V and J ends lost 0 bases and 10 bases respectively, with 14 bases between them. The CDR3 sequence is CASSVVDPNGEQFF. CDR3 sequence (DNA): TGTGCCAGCAGCGTAGTGGACCCCAATGGAGAGCAGTTCTTC.

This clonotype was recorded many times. This chain's CDR3 is CASSVLWTPGGELFF. Written as DNA, the CDR3 is TGTGCCAGCAGCGTACTCTGGACCCCTGGCGGGGAGCTGTTTTTT. This sequence joins TRBV9 and TRBJ2-2; D unresolved. This CDR3 spans 15 amino acids. Germline CDR1 and CDR2: SGDLS and YYNGEE. V was pared by 1 base and J by 7 bases, with 14 bases between.

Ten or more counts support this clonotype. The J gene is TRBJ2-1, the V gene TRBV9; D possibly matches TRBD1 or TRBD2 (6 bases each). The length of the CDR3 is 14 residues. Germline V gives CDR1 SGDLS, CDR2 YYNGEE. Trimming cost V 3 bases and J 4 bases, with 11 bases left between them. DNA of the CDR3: TGTGCCAGCAGCGCAGGGGCGGGATACAATGAGCAGTTCTTC. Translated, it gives CASSAGAGYNEQFF.

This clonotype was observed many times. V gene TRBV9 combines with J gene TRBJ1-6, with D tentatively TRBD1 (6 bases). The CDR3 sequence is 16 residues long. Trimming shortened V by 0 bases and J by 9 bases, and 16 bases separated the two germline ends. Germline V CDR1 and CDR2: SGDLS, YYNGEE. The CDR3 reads CASSVAEGELGSPLHF. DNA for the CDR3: TGTGCCAGCAGCGTAGCGGAGGGGGAATTGGGTTCACCCCTCCACTTT.

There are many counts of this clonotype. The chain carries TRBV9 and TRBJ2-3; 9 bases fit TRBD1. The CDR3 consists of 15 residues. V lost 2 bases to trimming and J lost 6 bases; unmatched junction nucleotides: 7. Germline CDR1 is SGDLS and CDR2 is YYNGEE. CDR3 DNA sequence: TGTGCCAGCAGCGTTATCGGGACAGGGAGCGATACGCAGTATTTT. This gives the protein CASSVIGTGSDTQYF.

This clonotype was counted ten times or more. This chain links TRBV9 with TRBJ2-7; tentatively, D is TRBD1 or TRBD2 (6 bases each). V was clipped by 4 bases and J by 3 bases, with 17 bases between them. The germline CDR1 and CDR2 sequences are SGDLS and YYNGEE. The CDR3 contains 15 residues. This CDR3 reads CASSPRVGGDYEQYF. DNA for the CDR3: TGTGCCAGCAGCCCCCGAGTCGGGGGCGACTACGAGCAGTACTTC.

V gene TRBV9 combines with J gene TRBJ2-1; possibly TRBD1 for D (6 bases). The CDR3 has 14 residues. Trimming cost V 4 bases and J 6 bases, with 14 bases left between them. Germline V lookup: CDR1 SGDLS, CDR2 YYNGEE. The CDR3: CASSTRTEINEQFF. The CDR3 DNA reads TGTGCCAGCAGCACCCGGACAGAGATCAATGAGCAGTTCTTC.

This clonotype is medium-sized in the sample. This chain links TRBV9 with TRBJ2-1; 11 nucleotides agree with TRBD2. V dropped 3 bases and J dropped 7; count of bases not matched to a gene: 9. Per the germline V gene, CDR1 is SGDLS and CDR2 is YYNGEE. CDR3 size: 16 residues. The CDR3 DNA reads TGTGCCAGCAGCGGCCGGGGACTAGCGGCGGAGAATGAGCAGTTCTTC. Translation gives CASSGRGLAAENEQFF.

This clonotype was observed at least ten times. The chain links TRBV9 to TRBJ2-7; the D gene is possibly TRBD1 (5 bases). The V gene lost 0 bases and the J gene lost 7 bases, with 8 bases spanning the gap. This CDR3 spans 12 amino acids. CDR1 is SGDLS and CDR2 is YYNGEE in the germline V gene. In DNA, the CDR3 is TGTGCCAGCAGCGTAGAGAACAGGGAGCAGTACTTC. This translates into CASSVENREQYF.

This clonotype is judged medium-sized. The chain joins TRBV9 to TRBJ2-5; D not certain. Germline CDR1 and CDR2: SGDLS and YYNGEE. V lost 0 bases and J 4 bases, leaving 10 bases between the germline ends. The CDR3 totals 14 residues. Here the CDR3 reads CASSVVPKGETQYF. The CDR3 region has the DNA TGTGCCAGCAGCGTAGTGCCAAAAGGAGAGACCCAGTACTTC.

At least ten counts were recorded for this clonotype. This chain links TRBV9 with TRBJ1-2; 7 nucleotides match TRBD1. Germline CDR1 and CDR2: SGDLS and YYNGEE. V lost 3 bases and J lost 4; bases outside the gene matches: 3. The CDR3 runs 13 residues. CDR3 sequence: CASSAGTVYGYTF. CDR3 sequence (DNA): TGTGCCAGCAGCGCCGGGACAGTCTATGGCTACACCTTC.

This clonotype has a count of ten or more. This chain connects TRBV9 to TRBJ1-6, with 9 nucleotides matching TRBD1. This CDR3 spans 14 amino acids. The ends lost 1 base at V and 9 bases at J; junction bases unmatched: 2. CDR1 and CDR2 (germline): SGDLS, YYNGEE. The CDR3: CASSVKTGGSPLHF. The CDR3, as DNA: TGTGCCAGCAGCGTAAAGACAGGGGGTTCACCCCTCCACTTT.

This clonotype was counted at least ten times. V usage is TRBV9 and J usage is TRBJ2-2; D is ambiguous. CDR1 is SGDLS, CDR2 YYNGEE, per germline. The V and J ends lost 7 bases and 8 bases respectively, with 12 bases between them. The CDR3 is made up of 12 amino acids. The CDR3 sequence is CASGVLQGELFF. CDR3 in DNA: TGTGCCAGCGGGGTTTTGCAGGGGGAGCTGTTTTTT.

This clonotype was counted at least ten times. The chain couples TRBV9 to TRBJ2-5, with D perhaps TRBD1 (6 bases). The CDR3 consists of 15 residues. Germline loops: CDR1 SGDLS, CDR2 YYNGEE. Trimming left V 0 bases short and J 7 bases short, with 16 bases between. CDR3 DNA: TGTGCCAGCAGCGTAGGGGCCAACAGGGAAGGGACCCAGTACTTC. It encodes CASSVGANREGTQYF.

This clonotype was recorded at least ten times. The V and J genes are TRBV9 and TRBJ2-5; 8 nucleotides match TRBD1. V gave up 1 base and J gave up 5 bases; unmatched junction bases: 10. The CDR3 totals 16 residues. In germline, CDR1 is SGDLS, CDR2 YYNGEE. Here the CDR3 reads CASSVTGQGAGETQYF. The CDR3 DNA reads TGTGCCAGCAGCGTAACTGGGCAGGGGGCAGGTGAGACCCAGTACTTC.

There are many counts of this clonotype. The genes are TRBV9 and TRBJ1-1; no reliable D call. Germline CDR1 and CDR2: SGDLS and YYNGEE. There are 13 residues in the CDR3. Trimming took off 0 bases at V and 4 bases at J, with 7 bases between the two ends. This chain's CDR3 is CASSVAGSTEAFF. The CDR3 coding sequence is TGTGCCAGCAGCGTAGCTGGGAGCACTGAAGCTTTCTTT.

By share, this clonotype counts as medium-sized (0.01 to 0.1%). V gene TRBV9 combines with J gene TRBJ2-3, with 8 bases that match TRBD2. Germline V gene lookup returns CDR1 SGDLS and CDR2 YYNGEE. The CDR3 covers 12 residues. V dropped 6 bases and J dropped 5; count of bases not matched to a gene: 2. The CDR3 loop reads CASNAGGDTQYF. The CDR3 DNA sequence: TGTGCCAGCAATGCGGGGGGAGATACGCAGTATTTT.

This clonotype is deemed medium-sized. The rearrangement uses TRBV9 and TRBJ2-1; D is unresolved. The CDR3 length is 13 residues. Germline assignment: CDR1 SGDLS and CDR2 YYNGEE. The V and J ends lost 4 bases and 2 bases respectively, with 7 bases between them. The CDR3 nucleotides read TGTGCCAGCAGCTTTGGGGCCTACAATGAGCAGTTCTTC. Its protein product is CASSFGAYNEQFF.

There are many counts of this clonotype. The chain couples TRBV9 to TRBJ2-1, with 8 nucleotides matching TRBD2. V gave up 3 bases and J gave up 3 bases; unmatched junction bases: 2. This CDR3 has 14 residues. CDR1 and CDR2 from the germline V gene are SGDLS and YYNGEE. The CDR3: CASSGLAFYNEQFF. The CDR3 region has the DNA TGTGCCAGCAGCGGACTAGCGTTCTACAATGAGCAGTTCTTC.

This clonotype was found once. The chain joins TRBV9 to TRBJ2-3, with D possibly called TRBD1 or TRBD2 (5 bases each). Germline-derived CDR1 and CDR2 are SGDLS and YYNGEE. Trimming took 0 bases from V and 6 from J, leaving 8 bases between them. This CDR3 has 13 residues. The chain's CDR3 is CASSVGDPDTQYF. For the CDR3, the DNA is TGTGCCAGCAGCGTAGGGGACCCCGATACGCAGTATTTT.

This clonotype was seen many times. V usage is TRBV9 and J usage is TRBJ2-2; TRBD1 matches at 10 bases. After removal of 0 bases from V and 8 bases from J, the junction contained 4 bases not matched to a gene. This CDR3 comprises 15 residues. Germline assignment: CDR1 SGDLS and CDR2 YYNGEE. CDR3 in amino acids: CASSVGPGQGGELFF. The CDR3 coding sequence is TGTGCCAGCAGCGTAGGACCGGGACAGGGGGGGGAGCTGTTTTTT.

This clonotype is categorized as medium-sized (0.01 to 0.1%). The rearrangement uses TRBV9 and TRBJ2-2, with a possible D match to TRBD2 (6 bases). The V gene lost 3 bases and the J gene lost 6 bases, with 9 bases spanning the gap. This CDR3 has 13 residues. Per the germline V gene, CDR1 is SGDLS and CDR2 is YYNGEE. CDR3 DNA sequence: TGTGCCAGCAGCGCGTCTAGCGCCGGGGAGCTGTTTTTT. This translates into CASSASSAGELFF.

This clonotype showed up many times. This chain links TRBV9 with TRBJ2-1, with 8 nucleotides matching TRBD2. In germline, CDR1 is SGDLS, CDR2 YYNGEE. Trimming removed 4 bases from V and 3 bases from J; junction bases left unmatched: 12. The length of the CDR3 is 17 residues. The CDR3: CASSPPFRGRFYNEQFF. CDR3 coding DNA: TGTGCCAGCAGCCCTCCCTTTCGCGGGAGGTTCTACAATGAGCAGTTCTTC.

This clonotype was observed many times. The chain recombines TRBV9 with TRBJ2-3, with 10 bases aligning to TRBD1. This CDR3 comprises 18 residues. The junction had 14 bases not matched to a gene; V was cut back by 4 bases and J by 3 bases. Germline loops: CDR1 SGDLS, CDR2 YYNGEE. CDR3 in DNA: TGTGCCAGCAGCTTTCGCCCCATAGGGGACAGGGGAACAGATACGCAGTATTTT. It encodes CASSFRPIGDRGTDTQYF.